This TCR beta chain was captured in a study of cytomegalovirus exposure and HLA in healthy donors. Study as a whole: T cells numbering about 180 million yielded 90 million to 140 million unique TCR beta sequences in an earlier analysis.

The study, taken as a whole, reports: The authors later found most CMV-associated TCR beta chains appeared HLA-restricted.

With 60 Vbeta and 13 Jbeta primers, the PCR was carried out. The data were produced by immunoSEQ multiplex PCR, yet TCRdb's version contains in-frame clones alone and is incomplete. This table holds approximately 240,000 clones, roughly 82% found once. This CDR3 contains 15 residues. Per the germline V gene, CDR1 is GTSNPN and CDR2 is SVGIG (reference sequence). J was trimmed by 6 bases and V by 3 bases; bases with no gene match: 12. Notes on this clone: The antigen remains undetermined.

The clonotype was recovered from a middle-aged woman in good health and CMV-seropositive. Sequencing input: PBMCs. The chain couples TRBV30 to TRBJ1-2, with 8 bases matching TRBD1. DNA for the CDR3: TGTGCCTGGAGATCTCCTTGGACAGGGTGGAATGGCTACACCTTC. It translates to CAWRSPWTGWNGYTF.